This entry describes one TCR beta chain. The antigen is undetermined. The CDR3 is 15 amino acids. Germline lookup yields CDR1 MDHEN and CDR2 SYDVKM. Trimming removed 3 bases from V and 1 base from J, with 12 bases in between. This sample is part of a study of cytomegalovirus exposure and HLA in healthy donors. Whole-study context: A preliminary data release comprised around 85 million unique TCRs obtained from HLA-typed donors. Overall study findings and caveats: Whilst most TCR sequences proved rare, a subset of public TCRs occurred across many donors. A cluster of highly shared sequence variants was likely a sequencing artifact. Most of the TCR beta V segments (in an earlier analysis) were productive either about 87% or about 30% of the time.

13 Jbeta primers and 60 Vbeta primers were used for the PCR. Sequencing used immunoSEQ multiplex PCR; TCRdb keeps in-frame clones, though not all of them. The sample totals fewer than 250,000 clones. Sequences were obtained from PBMCs. This sequence originates from a woman in her 30s in good health and CMV-seropositive. The rearrangement uses TRBV28 and TRBJ1-1, with D unresolved. CDR3 coding DNA: TGTGCCAGCAGTTTGGTTGGCATATCGAACACTGAAGCTTTCTTT. Translated, it gives CASSLVGISNTEAFF.